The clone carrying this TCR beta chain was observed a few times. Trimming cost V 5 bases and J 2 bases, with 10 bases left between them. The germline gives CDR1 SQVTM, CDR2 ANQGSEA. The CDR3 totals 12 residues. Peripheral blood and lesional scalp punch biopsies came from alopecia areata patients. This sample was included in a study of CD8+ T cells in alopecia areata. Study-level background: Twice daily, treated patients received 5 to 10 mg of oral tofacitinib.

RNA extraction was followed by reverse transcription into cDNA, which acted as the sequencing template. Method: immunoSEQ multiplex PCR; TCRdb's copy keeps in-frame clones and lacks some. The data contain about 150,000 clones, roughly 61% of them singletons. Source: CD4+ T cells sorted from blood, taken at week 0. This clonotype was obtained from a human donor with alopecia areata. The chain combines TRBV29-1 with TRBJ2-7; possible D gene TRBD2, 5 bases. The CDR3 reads CSVSEGAYEQYF. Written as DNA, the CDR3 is TGCAGCGTTAGCGAGGGAGCCTACGAGCAGTACTTC.